Given below is one T cell receptor beta chain in context. Its antigen is still unknown. One end of the junction varies from germline; a read error may be responsible. Synthesis of TCR beta cDNA was carried out from 500 ng total RNA with a constant-region primer. Each TCR beta library was derived from three nested multiplex PCR rounds that employed slightly modified ARM-PCR. The two initial PCR rounds, ten to eleven cycles each, used TRBV1-TRBV30 forward and C-beta reverse primers. TCRdb used MiXCR to reprocess the multiplex PCR reads, holding one entry per CDR3 protein. The sample yields some 110,000 distinct CDR3 sequences, 55% to 75% seen once. This entry comes from a study of tumor-infiltrating lymphocytes in primary liver carcinoma. Study background: The number of productive TCRbeta reads per sample ranged from roughly 3.65 to 8 million and was similar across tissue types.

From unsorted bulk tissue weighing roughly 17-31 mg, DNA and RNA were co-extracted. Those sampled were patients whose primary liver carcinoma was treated by surgical resection. There were over 80% viable tumor cells in every single sample of tumor. Study-level findings and limits: Tumor top-250-clone fraction significantly exceeded that of blood (p = 0.039).

The CDR3 has 15 amino acids. The sequence was collected from a woman aged 60-75 years with primary liver carcinoma and hepatitis B virus infection. V and J are TRBV12-3 or TRBV12-4 and TRBJ2-7, with 9 bases fitting TRBD2. The sample taken for sequencing was liver tumor tissue from sampling region 3. The subset: tumor region T3, left-lateral pole. CDR3 nucleotides: TGTGCCGGCAGTCCCTCCGCCGCGGGAGGGCTCGAGCAGTACTTC. It is translated as CAGSPSAAGGLEQYF.